This T cell receptor (beta chain) was found in a study of blood T cell repertoires in COVID-19. Study background: PBMCs, B-cell-depleted T cells, or T cells were the source of the cDNA or gDNA that made up the material.

Patients from Seattle were sampled longitudinally, starting during active infection. The count of this clone is one. Original data processing: Estimation of nucleated cell counts relied on the amplification of reference gene primers. Data came from immunoSEQ multiplex PCR; TCRdb stores just in-frame clones and leaves some out. That table supplies the V and J calls and clone size; D and trimming were determined from the DNA. Of fewer than 350,000 clones in the sample, roughly nine tenths were seen once. Between the trimmed V and J ends, which lost 6 bases and 4 bases, there was a span of 19 bases. CDR1 is MNHNY, CDR2 SVGAGI, per germline (reference sequence). There are 16 residues in the CDR3.

V and J are TRBV6-6 and TRBJ2-1; D is ambiguous. The sequenced sample consisted of peripheral blood. This receptor was identified in a woman younger than 45 with COVID-19, enrolled during active disease. Written as DNA, the CDR3 is TGTGCCAGCAGAACGACCCCGACAACTCAGTACAATGAGCAGTTCTTC. Protein: CASRTTPTTQYNEQFF.